This T cell receptor (beta chain) originates from a study of cytomegalovirus exposure and HLA in healthy donors. With V trimmed by 4 bases and J by 0 bases, 11 bases remained unmatched. CDR1 and CDR2 (germline): SGHVS, FNYEAQ. CDR3 length: 18 amino acids. Study findings and constraints: HLA alleles showed associations with 15,000 to 20,000 TCR beta sequences in a later analysis, at a 0.05 false discovery rate. Certain indistinguishable V segments, among them TRBV6-2 and TRBV6-3, were excluded. Earlier analysis yielded a pattern in which most TCR beta V segments were productive about 87% or about 30% of the time. With further analysis later on, most CMV-associated TCR beta chains appeared HLA-restricted.

About this clone: Its antigen is still unknown.

Primers: 60 Vbeta forward and 13 Jbeta reverse. The repertoire was sequenced with immunoSEQ multiplex PCR; TCRdb's copy has only in-frame clones and lacks some. The data show 85,000 to 120,000 clones, 70% to 85% seen once. V gene TRBV7-6 combines with J gene TRBJ2-2, with 7 bases that match TRBD2. The origin of this receptor is a man between 60 and 75 years old in good health and CMV-seronegative. The sequenced sample was PBMCs. The chain's CDR3 is CASSSAWGGGPNTGELFF. DNA of the CDR3: TGTGCCAGCAGCTCGGCTTGGGGCGGGGGACCGAACACCGGGGAGCTGTTTTTT.